Sequencing of this T cell receptor (beta chain) was carried out in a study of blood T cell repertoires in COVID-19. About the research overall: Researchers got acute and convalescent COVID-19 samples from the United States, Italy and Spain. Nucleic acid was either cDNA or gDNA, and it came from T cells, B-cell-depleted T cells, or PBMCs.

Source study methods: Reference gene primer amplification gave nucleated cell count estimates. The assay was immunoSEQ multiplex PCR, and TCRdb's table has in-frame clones only and misses some. V, J and clone size reflect that table, while D and trimming were determined from the DNA. The sample records under 450,000 clones, 89% being singletons. The germline gives CDR1 LGHNA, CDR2 YSLEER. Trimming stripped 0 bases from V and 0 bases from J, with 12 bases between. This CDR3 has 17 amino acids. J is TRBJ1-3 and V is TRBV4-3; D uncertain. The sequence came from a woman aged 40 to 49 with COVID-19, enrolled during active disease. Sequenced sample: peripheral blood. In nucleotides, the CDR3 is TGCGCCAGCAGCCAAGAGGCAGTCTCAACCTCTGGAAACACCATATATTTT. It yields the protein CASSQEAVSTSGNTIYF.